This record concerns one T cell receptor (beta chain) sequence. Its antigen is currently unknown. The PCR had 60 Vbeta and 13 Jbeta primers. Generated by immunoSEQ multiplex PCR, the TCRdb table keeps only in-frame clones and is missing some. This sample yields 95,000 to 150,000 clones, of which over 60% are seen a single time; roughly 8.6% belongs to the top ten. The data were taken from a study of cytomegalovirus exposure and HLA in healthy donors. Findings of the study overall: It has been reported that TCR beta sequences accurately predicted the HLA-A and HLA-B alleles of most subjects.

This receptor was taken from a woman in her thirties or forties in good health and CMV-seropositive. The material sequenced was PBMCs.

The CDR3 region is CAWGGEQPQHF. CDR3 in DNA: TGTGCCTGGGGAGGGGAACAGCCCCAGCATTTT. This chain joins TRBV7-9 and TRBJ1-5; D perhaps matches TRBD1 (5 bases). From germline, CDR1 is SEHNR and CDR2 FQNEAQ (reference sequence). This CDR3 is 11 amino acids long. With 11 bases removed from V and 7 bases from J, the gap between germline ends came to 12 bases.